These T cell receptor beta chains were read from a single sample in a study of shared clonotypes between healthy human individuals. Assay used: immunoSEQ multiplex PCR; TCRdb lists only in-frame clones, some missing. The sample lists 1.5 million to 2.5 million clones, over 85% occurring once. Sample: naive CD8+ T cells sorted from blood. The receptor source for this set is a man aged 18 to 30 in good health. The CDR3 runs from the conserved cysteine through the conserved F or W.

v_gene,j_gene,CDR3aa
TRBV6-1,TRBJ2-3,CASSERRDRGLDTQYF
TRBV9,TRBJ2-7,CASSVGPEAHYEQYF
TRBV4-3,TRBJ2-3,CASSQGMDTQYF
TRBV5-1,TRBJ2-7,CASSFSGDYEQYF
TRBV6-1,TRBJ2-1,CASSELTGSHNEQFF
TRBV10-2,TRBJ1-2,CASLGALNYGYTF
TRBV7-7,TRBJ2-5,CASSSGPTTGETQYF
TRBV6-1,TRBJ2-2,CASWADLWTGELFF
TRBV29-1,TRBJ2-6,CSVETPQGINGHSGANVLTF
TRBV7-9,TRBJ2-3,CASSLVVAGEAPDTQYF
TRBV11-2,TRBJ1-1,CASSATGRITEAFF